This is a list of T cell receptor beta chains from one sample in a study of blood T cell repertoires in COVID-19. Here immunoSEQ multiplex PCR was the method, and the copy in TCRdb shows in-frame clones only, minus some. The sample holds 650,000 to 800,000 clones, 70% to 90% seen once. Sequencing used peripheral blood. The receptor set was obtained from a woman aged 18-29 years with acute or convalescent COVID-19. Each CDR3 is given with its conserved first and last residue. A D gene is named only where the DNA matches it firmly. The size field is filled for only some rows; it gives once, few, many or a size class.

j_call,v_call,d_call,clone_size,cdr3_nt,cdr3_aa
TRBJ2-1,TRBV4-1,TRBD1,NA,TGCGCCAGCAGCCCAGGGGGCTTATCCTACAATGAGCAGTTCTTC,CASSPGGLSYNEQFF
TRBJ1-2,TRBV7-9,NA,NA,TGTGCCAGCAGCCCCCGCGGCTATGGCTACACCTTC,CASSPRGYGYTF
TRBJ2-7,TRBV9,TRBD1,NA,TGTGCCAGCAGCGTAGAGGGAAGAGGGACAGGAGGTCCCTACGAGCAGTACTTC,CASSVEGRGTGGPYEQYF
TRBJ1-3,TRBV6-2/TRBV6-3,NA,once,TGTGCCAGCAGTTACACAGTCGGAAACACCATATATTTT,CASSYTVGNTIYF
TRBJ2-2,TRBV6-4,NA,NA,TGTGCCAGCCAGACAAGGTCGAACACCGGGGAGCTGTTTTTT,CASQTRSNTGELFF
TRBJ1-2,TRBV29-1,TRBD1,NA,TGCAGCGTCCCAAGCGTCGACAGGGGGCTAGCTTATGGCTACACCTTC,CSVPSVDRGLAYGYTF
TRBJ2-5,TRBV5-4,NA,NA,TGTGCCAGCAGCCCGCGTCCCCAAGAGACCCAGTACTTC,CASSPRPQETQYF
TRBJ1-2,TRBV6-5,NA,once,TGTGCCAGCAGTCTCTCGGGTAGGGGTGACTATGGCTACACCTTC,CASSLSGRGDYGYTF
TRBJ1-5,TRBV6-2/TRBV6-3,TRBD1,once,TGTGCCAGCAGTTACGGACAGGGTCAGATCCAGCCCCAGCATTTT,CASSYGQGQIQPQHF
TRBJ1-5,TRBV24-1,NA,few,TGTGCCACCAGTGACGTTGCGGGAACCCAGCCCCAGCATTTT,CATSDVAGTQPQHF